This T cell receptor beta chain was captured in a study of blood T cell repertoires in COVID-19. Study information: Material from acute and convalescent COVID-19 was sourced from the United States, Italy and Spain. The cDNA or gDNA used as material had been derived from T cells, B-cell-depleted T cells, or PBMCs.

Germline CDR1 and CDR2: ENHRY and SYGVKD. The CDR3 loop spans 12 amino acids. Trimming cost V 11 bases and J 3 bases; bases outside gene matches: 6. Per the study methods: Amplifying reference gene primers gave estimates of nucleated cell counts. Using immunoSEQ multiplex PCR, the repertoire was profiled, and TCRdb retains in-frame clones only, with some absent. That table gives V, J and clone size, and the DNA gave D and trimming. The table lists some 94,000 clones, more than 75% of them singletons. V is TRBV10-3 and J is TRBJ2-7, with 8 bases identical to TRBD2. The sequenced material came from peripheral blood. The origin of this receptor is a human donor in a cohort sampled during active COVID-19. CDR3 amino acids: CASMTSDYEQYF. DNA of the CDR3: TGTGCCTCCATGACTAGCGACTACGAGCAGTACTTC.